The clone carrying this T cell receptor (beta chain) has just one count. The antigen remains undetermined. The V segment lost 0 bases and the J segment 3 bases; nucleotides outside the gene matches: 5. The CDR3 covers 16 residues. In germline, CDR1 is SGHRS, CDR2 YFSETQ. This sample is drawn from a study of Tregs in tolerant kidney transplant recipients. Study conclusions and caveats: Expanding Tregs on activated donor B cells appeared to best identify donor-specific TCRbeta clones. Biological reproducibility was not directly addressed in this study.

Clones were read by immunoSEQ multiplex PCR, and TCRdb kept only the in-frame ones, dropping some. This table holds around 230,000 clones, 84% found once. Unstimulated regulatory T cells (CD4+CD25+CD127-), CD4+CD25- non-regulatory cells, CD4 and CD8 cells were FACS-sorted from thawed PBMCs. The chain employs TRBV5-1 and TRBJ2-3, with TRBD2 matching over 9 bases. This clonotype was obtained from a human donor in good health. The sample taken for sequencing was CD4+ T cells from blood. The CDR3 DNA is TGCGCCAGCAGCTTGGCGGCTAGCGGGGAAACAGATACGCAGTATTTT. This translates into CASSLAASGETDTQYF.